This T cell receptor beta chain emerged from a study of blood T cell repertoires in COVID-19. On the study more broadly: The United States, Italy and Spain provided the acute and convalescent COVID-19 samples. PBMCs, B-cell-depleted T cells, or T cells were the source of the cDNA or gDNA that made up the material.

This CDR3 is built from 16 residues. V was cut by 1 base and J by 0 bases, with 12 bases left in between. Germline V lookup: CDR1 MGHRA, CDR2 YSYEKL. Original handling: Amplification of reference gene primers provided the estimated nucleated cell counts. Sequenced by immunoSEQ multiplex PCR; TCRdb stores in-frame clones only, minus some. V and J calls and clone size follow that table, whereas D and trimming were derived from the DNA. The sample contains approximately 190,000 clones, approximately 79% of which appear only once. The chain couples TRBV4-1 to TRBJ2-5; no firm D call. Source material: peripheral blood. This TCR derives from a man aged 55 to 70 with active or convalescent COVID-19. The CDR3 coding sequence is TGCGCCAGCAGCCAAGCACAGAACAGTGACCAAGAGACCCAGTACTTC. This translates into CASSQAQNSDQETQYF.